These 24 T cell receptor beta chains were all obtained from the same sample, sequenced in a study of shared clonotypes between healthy human individuals. Method: immunoSEQ multiplex PCR; TCRdb's copy keeps in-frame clones and lacks some. The sample holds a few hundred thousand clones, roughly three quarters seen once. Sequenced: PBMCs. The receptors shown here come from a middle-aged woman in good health. Some clones in this sample may be carry-over from other donors' samples.

CDR3 sequence (DNA): TGTGCCAGCAGCTTAGGGTGGATCAGGGGAGGAAACACCATATATTTT. Translation: CASSLGWIRGGNTIYF. V usage is TRBV7-8 and J usage is TRBJ1-3; a possible D gene is TRBD1 (6 bases). The CDR3 runs to 16 residues. Trimming cost V 1 base and J 4 bases, with 14 bases left between them. Germline CDR1 SGHVS, CDR2 FQNEAQ.

This clone came up a few times. Compared with germline, one end of the junction differs, possibly owing to a read error. The rearrangement joins TRBV25-1 to TRBJ2-1; D is perhaps TRBD1 (5 bases). This CDR3 has 13 residues. Germline V gives CDR1 MGHDK, CDR2 SYGVNS. The CDR3 sequence is CAVQGIGYSEQFF. The CDR3 nucleotides read TGTGCCGTTCAGGGTATTGGATACAGTGAGCAGTTCTTC.

The J gene is TRBJ1-3, the V gene TRBV2; D perhaps matches TRBD1 (5 bases). Trimming left V 0 bases short and J 8 bases short, with 17 bases between. The length of the CDR3 is 16 residues. CDR1 is SNHLY, CDR2 FYNNEI, per germline. CDR3 nucleotide sequence: TGTGCCAGCAGTGAAGCTCCAGGGTTACTCTTTCACACCATATATTTT. Its protein product is CASSEAPGLLFHTIYF. The variable domain in full, with the rest retrieved from reference TRBV2 and TRBJ1-3, is EPEVTQTPSHQVTQMGQEVILRCVPISNHLYFYWYRQILGQKVEFLVSFYNNEISEKSEIFDDQFSVERPDGSNFTLKIRSTKLEDSAMYFCASSEAPGLLFHTIYFGEGSWLTVV.

Regarding this clone: Mismatch with germline at one junction end may stem from a read error. The rearrangement uses TRBV6-5 and TRBJ1-5; D not certain. The germline V gene has CDR1 MNHEY and CDR2 SVGAGI. This CDR3 contains 13 residues. CDR3 bases: TGTGCCAGCACCATGGGGTTTAATCTGCCCCAGCATTTT. It translates to CASTMGFNLPQHF.

CDR3: CASSPRLASTDTQYF. CDR3 DNA sequence: TGTGCCAGCAGCCCCCGACTAGCGAGCACAGATACGCAGTATTTT. The chain combines TRBV28 with TRBJ2-3; 8 bases map to TRBD2. The CDR3 loop spans 15 amino acids. Germline CDR1 is MDHEN and CDR2 is SYDVKM. With 6 bases clipped from V and 0 bases from J, the junction kept 5 bases outside the gene matches.

The V call is TRBV7-2, the J call TRBJ2-1; D might be TRBD1 or TRBD2, each matching 5 bases. The germline CDR1 and CDR2 sequences are SGHTA and FQGNSA. This CDR3 has 18 amino acids. V lost 4 bases and J lost 5, with 24 bases in between. The CDR3 nucleotides are TGTGCCAGCAGCTCGGTGGGACCGCTAAGGGTAGTCGACAATGAGCAGTTCTTC. Translation gives CASSSVGPLRVVDNEQFF. The complete variable domain, with remaining parts taken from reference TRBV7-2 and TRBJ2-1, reads GAGVSQSPSNKVTEKGKDVELRCDPISGHTALYWYRQSLGQGLEFLIYFQGNSAPDKSGLPSDRFSAERTGGSVSTLTIQRTQQEDSAVYLCASSSVGPLRVVDNEQFFGPGTRLTVL.

CDR3 DNA: TGTGCCAGCACCCTAAGGGGTCCTTTGGGCAATGAGCAGTTCTTC. This encodes CASTLRGPLGNEQFF. The V and J genes are TRBV27 and TRBJ2-1, with a tentative D call TRBD1 (5 bases). Germline CDR1 is MNHEY and CDR2 is SMNVEV (reference sequence). The CDR3 spans 15 residues. Trimming stripped 7 bases from V and 6 bases from J, with 19 bases between.

The rearrangement joins TRBV29-1 to TRBJ1-1, with D possibly being TRBD1 (6 bases). Germline CDR1 and CDR2: SQVTM and ANQGSEA. The CDR3 is made up of 12 amino acids. The V end was cut by 4 bases, the J end by 11 bases, with 17 bases between. DNA of the CDR3: TGCAGCGTTGGTTCAGAGGGGGTTCGCGCTTTCTTT. Amino acids: CSVGSEGVRAFF.

This clone came up a few times. The CDR3 DNA reads as TGCGCCAGCAGTGTTGTGACAGGTCCGGGCCACGAGCAGTACTTC. The encoded protein is CASSVVTGPGHEQYF. The chain has TRBV10-2 and TRBJ2-7; the D gene is possibly TRBD1 (6 bases). Germline V gene data show CDR1 as WSHSY and CDR2 as SAAADI. With 4 bases removed from V and 5 bases from J, the gap between germline ends came to 18 bases. This CDR3 spans 15 amino acids.

This clone was recorded a few times. The chain couples TRBV6-5 to TRBJ2-5; possible D gene TRBD2, 6 bases. The DNA matches TRBJ2-7 better at its end, which makes the J call doubtful. The CDR3 is 12 residues long. Germline assignment: CDR1 MNHEY and CDR2 SVGAGI. Here the CDR3 reads CASSYRGSEQYF. For the CDR3, the DNA is TGTGCCAGCAGTTATCGGGGGAGCGAGCAGTACTTC.

The chain is built from TRBV28 and TRBJ2-3; TRBD2 matches 9 bases. The CDR3 has 15 residues. Germline CDR1 is MDHEN and CDR2 is SYDVKM. Trimming took 11 bases from V and 1 from J; bases not matched to a gene: 10. CDR3 protein: CACRGRTSGTDTQYF. In DNA form, the CDR3 reads TGTGCCTGTAGGGGACGGACTAGCGGCACAGATACGCAGTATTTT.

Of note for this clone: A far larger clone is only one base removed, so a read error is likely. The chain recombines TRBV25-1 with TRBJ2-2, with TRBD1 identical over 8 bases. Germline loops: CDR1 MGHDK, CDR2 SYGVNS. The length of the CDR3 is 15 residues. The CDR3 nucleotides are TGTGCCAGCAGTGAAGGGGCAGGGGGCACCGGGGAGCTGTCTTTT. This translates into CASSEGAGGTGELSF.

The CDR3 sequence is CASSQDRMGLGKLFF. In DNA, the CDR3 is TGTGCCAGCAGCCAAGATCGGATGGGGTTGGGGAAACTGTTTTTT. The rearrangement joins TRBV11-2 to TRBJ1-4; D gene ambiguous. The germline V and J ends were trimmed by 5 bases and 11 bases, with 21 bases remaining between them. This CDR3 is built from 15 residues. Germline V CDR1 and CDR2: SGHAT, FQNNGV.

The rearrangement uses TRBV30 and TRBJ1-4; no reliable D call. The V and J ends lost 3 bases and 7 bases respectively, with 12 bases between them. CDR3 length equals 13 residues. Germline V gives CDR1 GTSNPN, CDR2 SVGIG (reference sequence). The CDR3 bases are TGTGCCTGGAGGGGCAGGCGGGGTGAAAAACTGTTTTTT. Protein product: CAWRGRRGEKLFF.

V and J are TRBV19 and TRBJ1-2; D remains ambiguous. CDR3 length equals 12 residues. Germline V gives CDR1 LNHDA, CDR2 SQIVND (reference sequence). V lost 5 bases and J lost 4, with 8 bases in between. The CDR3 nucleotides read TGTGCCAGTAGTCCAGTCGCCTATGGCTACACCTTC. Protein: CASSPVAYGYTF.

About this clone: A read error is possible here, since a much larger clone lies one base away. The gene calls are TRBV5-4 and TRBJ2-1; D perhaps matches TRBD2 (6 bases). This CDR3 is 15 amino acids long. The germline V gene has CDR1 SGHNT and CDR2 YYREEE (reference sequence). The CDR3 protein is CANSLEYGTYNEQFF. The CDR3 DNA reads as TGTGCCAACAGCTTGGAGTACGGGACTTACAATGAGCAGTTCTTC. The full variable domain, in which reference TRBV5-4 and TRBJ2-1 provide the parts outside the CDR3, is ETGVTQSPTHLIKTRGQQVTLRCSSQSGHNTVSWYQQALGQGPQFIFQYYREEENGRGNFPPRFSGLQFPNYSSELNVNALELDDSALYLCANSLEYGTYNEQFFGPGTRLTVL.

At least ten counts were recorded for this clone. The chain recombines TRBV5-1 with TRBJ1-4, with D maybe TRBD1 (6 bases). Between the trimmed V and J ends, which lost 0 bases and 4 bases, there was a span of 7 bases. This CDR3 comprises 14 residues. In germline, CDR1 is SGHRS, CDR2 YFSETQ. The CDR3 DNA sequence: TGCGCCAGCAGCTTGGGACAGGTTAATGAAAAACTGTTTTTT. Encoded protein: CASSLGQVNEKLFF.

V and J are TRBV4-3 and TRBJ2-3; 8 nucleotides align to TRBD1. CDR1 is LGHNA and CDR2 is YSLEER in the germline V gene. V lost 4 bases and J lost 4; bases outside the gene matches: 19. The CDR3 length is 19 residues. The DNA for the CDR3 is TGCGCCAGCAGCCCCCGCGATTTTCGGACAGGGACTTTCGCAGATACGCAGTATTTT. Translated: CASSPRDFRTGTFADTQYF.

The rearrangement links TRBV5-1 to TRBJ2-2; D possibly corresponds to TRBD1 (5 bases). V was trimmed by 4 bases and J by 1 base, leaving 20 bases between them. The CDR3 covers 18 residues. Germline values: CDR1 SGHRS, CDR2 YFSETQ. The CDR3 loop reads CASSPYWRRQMNTGELFF. In DNA, the CDR3 is TGCGCCAGCAGCCCATACTGGCGGCGACAGATGAACACCGGGGAGCTGTTTTTT.

In nucleotides, the CDR3 is TGTGCCAGCAATGAGGGAGAGACTAACTATGGCTACACCTTC. Translated: CASNEGETNYGYTF. The chain joins TRBV28 to TRBJ1-2; D ambiguous. This CDR3 contains 14 residues. V was shortened by 7 bases and J by 0 bases, with 12 bases between the two germline ends. Germline CDR1 reads MDHEN; CDR2 reads SYDVKM.

Details on this clone: This may be a read error, as it is one base from a much larger clone. Other DNA variants within this sample encode the same CDR3. The chain combines TRBV5-8 with TRBJ2-7; D unclear. The germline CDR1 and CDR2 sequences are SGHTS and YDEGEE. This CDR3 is built from 11 residues. This CDR3 reads CAGSFAYEQYF. CDR3 bases: TGTGCTGGCTCCTTCGCCTACGAGCAGTACTTC.

The chain is built from TRBV19 and TRBJ2-1; D unclear. V lost 4 bases, J lost 9 bases, and 13 bases lay in between. The CDR3 is 13 residues long. The germline V gene has CDR1 LNHDA and CDR2 SQIVND (reference sequence). The CDR3 DNA is TGTGCCAGTAGTACCCCTCTGGTAGGTGAGCAGTTCTTC. Its translation: CASSTPLVGEQFF.

The rearrangement links TRBV30 to TRBJ1-4; D gene ambiguous. This CDR3 has 14 residues. Germline assignment: CDR1 GTSNPN and CDR2 SVGIG (reference sequence). Trimming took 2 bases from V and 6 from J, leaving 13 bases between them. CDR3 sequence (DNA): TGTGCCTGGAGTACCGTGCCATGGGATGAAAAACTGTTTTTT. This gives the protein CAWSTVPWDEKLFF.

This clone was seen only once. Only one base separates this from a far larger clonotype, so it likely reflects a read error. The same CDR3 can be traced to other DNA sequences in this sample. The V gene is TRBV11-1, the J gene TRBJ1-5; D is uncertain. The germline gives CDR1 SGHAT, CDR2 FQDESV (reference sequence). This CDR3 spans 16 amino acids. DNA for the CDR3: TGTGCCAGCAGCTTCTCCCGGAGCGGTAGCAATCAGCCTCAGCATTTT. Encoded protein: CASSFSRSGSNQPQHF. Together with reference TRBV11-1 and TRBJ1-5, the CDR3 gives the full variable domain: EAEVAQSPRYKITEKSQAVAFWCDPISGHATLYWYRQILGQGPELLVQFQDESVVDDSQLPKDRFSAERLKGVDSTLKIQPAELGDSAMYLCASSFSRSGSNQPQHFGDGTRLSIL.